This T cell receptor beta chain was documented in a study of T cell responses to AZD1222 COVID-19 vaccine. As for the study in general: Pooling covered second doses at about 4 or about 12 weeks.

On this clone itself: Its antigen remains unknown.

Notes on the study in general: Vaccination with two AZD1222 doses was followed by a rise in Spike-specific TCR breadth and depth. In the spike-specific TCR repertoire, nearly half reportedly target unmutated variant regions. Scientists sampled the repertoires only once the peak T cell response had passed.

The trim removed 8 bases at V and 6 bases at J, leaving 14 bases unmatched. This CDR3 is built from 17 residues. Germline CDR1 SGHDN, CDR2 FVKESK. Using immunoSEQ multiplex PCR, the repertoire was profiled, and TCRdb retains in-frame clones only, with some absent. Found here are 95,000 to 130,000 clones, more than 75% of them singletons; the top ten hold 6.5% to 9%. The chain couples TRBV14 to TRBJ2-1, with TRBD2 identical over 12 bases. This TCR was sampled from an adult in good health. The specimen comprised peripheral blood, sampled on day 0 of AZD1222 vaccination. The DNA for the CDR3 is TGTGCCAGCCTAGGGGGACTAGCGGGCCAAGGTCCCAATGAGCAGTTCTTC. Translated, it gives CASLGGLAGQGPNEQFF.